The 29 T cell receptor beta chains reported below all come from one sample, sequenced in a study of T cell clonality in common variable immunodeficiency. Some clones are missing from TCRdb's copy, which holds only in-frame ones; the method was immunoSEQ multiplex PCR. The specimen has approximately 17,000 clones, none found just once. Study-level results: Common variable immunodeficiency TCR beta sequences reportedly had fewer deletions and N-nucleotide insertions.

The antigens of these receptors remain unknown. The specimen was peripheral blood mononuclear cells. These receptors were obtained from a human donor with common variable immunodeficiency.

This clone was counted only a few times. The CDR3 DNA, read in part, is TGTGCCAGTAGTATAGAAATTGGCAGGGATCAGCCC. Translated, it gives CASSIEIGRDQP. The CDR3 reads in full as CASSIEIGRDQPQHF. V is TRBV19 and J is TRBJ1-5; perhaps TRBD1 as D (5 bases). The CDR3 goes on 3 residues after the read ends, and that part is filled in from the germline J gene. V lost 0 bases and J 5 bases, leaving 11 bases between the germline ends. This CDR3 contains 15 residues. Germline-derived CDR1 and CDR2 are LNHDA and SQIVND (reference sequence). The full variable domain, its missing parts supplied by reference TRBV19 and TRBJ1-5, is DGGITQSPKYLFRKEGQNVTLSCEQNLNHDAMYWYRQDPGQGLRLIYYSQIVNDFQKGDIAEGYSVSREKKESFPLTVTSAQKNPTAFYLCASSIEIGRDQPQHFGDGTRLSIL.

This clone has more than one count but fewer than ten. The read finishes 3 residues shy of the CDR3 end, and the germline J gene is used to complete it. V is TRBV7-2 and J is TRBJ1-6; weak D call: TRBD1 (6 bases). The CDR3 is made up of 15 amino acids. Trimming removed 5 bases at V and 7 bases at J, with 15 bases between. Germline CDR1 reads SGHTA; CDR2 reads FQGNSA. The sequenced CDR3 bases are TGTGCCAGCAGCCCTCAGCTGGGGGCGAATTCACCC. It codes for CASSPQLGANSP. The CDR3 in its entirety is CASSPQLGANSPLHF.

In its sample, this clone was seen many times. The DNA ends 3 residues before the CDR3 does, and the rest of the CDR3 is filled in from the germline J gene. The gene calls are TRBV19 and TRBJ2-2; D may be TRBD2 (6 bases). This CDR3 is 17 amino acids long. The germline CDR1 and CDR2 sequences are LNHDA and SQIVND (reference sequence). V was clipped by 5 bases and J by 1 base, with 17 bases between them. The sequenced CDR3 bases are TGTGCCAGTAGTGCTCGTGGGGCGCGGGGGAACACCGGGGAG. Amino acid sequence: CASSARGARGNTGE. The full CDR3 protein reads CASSARGARGNTGELFF.

A note on this clone: The read ends 3 residues shy of where the CDR3 ends; the end is completed using the germline J gene. The chain carries TRBV19 and TRBJ1-2; TRBD1 might be the D (5 bases). The CDR3 loop spans 14 amino acids. Trimming cost V 5 bases and J 6 bases, with 16 bases left between them. CDR1 is LNHDA, CDR2 SQIVND, per germline (reference sequence). The CDR3 sequence: CASSASGLSNGYTF. The sequenced CDR3 bases are TGTGCCAGTAGTGCCTCAGGGCTGTCTAATGGC.

Points on this clone: Additional DNA sequences in this sample encode the identical CDR3. The CDR3 sequence is CASSPQGAGYEQYF. The sequenced part of the CDR3 DNA is TGTGCCAGCTCACCTCAGGGGGCAGGCTACGAG. This chain joins TRBV18 and TRBJ2-7; 8 bases match TRBD1. The read ends 3 residues shy of where the CDR3 ends; the end is completed using the germline J gene. The ends lost 3 bases at V and 3 bases at J; junction bases unmatched: 4. Germline V gene sequence: CDR1 KGHSH, CDR2 LQKENI. This CDR3 is 14 amino acids long.

A note on this clone: Read data end 3 residues before the CDR3 end; the end is taken from the germline J gene. This chain uses TRBV19 with TRBJ2-5; a weak D match, TRBD1 (6 bases). Per the germline V gene, CDR1 is LNHDA and CDR2 is SQIVND (reference sequence). With 3 bases removed from V and 5 bases from J, the gap between germline ends came to 16 bases. The CDR3 totals 15 residues. CDR3 DNA (partial): TGTGCCAGTAGTATCGGTGGGGGCGCACGGGAGACC. This sequence encodes CASSIGGGARET. The CDR3 in full is CASSIGGGARETQYF.

This clone was counted many times. The part of the CDR3 DNA that was read is TGTGCCAGCAGCTTGGGGCACCGGACAGGGAACACTGAA. Its protein product is CASSLGHRTGNTE. The CDR3 in its entirety is CASSLGHRTGNTEAFF. The V call is TRBV5-4, the J call TRBJ1-1; TRBD1 matches 7 bases. The read stops 3 residues short of the end of the CDR3; the missing end is completed from the germline J gene. V shed 0 bases and J 1 base; nucleotides not matched to a gene: 6. Germline CDR1 SGHNT, CDR2 YYREEE (reference sequence). The CDR3 runs 16 residues.

With regard to this clone: The read comes to an end 3 residues before the CDR3 does, leaving the germline J gene to fill in the end. The rearrangement uses TRBV5-6 and TRBJ1-3, with D possibly being TRBD1 (5 bases). CDR3 length: 15 residues. The germline V gene has CDR1 SGHDT and CDR2 YYEEEE. V was trimmed by 4 bases and J by 2 bases, leaving 13 bases between them. CDR3 residues: CASSLLWTPGNTIYF. The DNA read from the CDR3 is TGTGCCAGCAGCCTCCTTTGGACACCTGGAAACACC.

This clone was seen a few times. The CDR3 extends 3 residues past the end of the read, so its final part is completed from the germline J gene. The chain combines TRBV23-1 with TRBJ1-5; possible D gene TRBD1, 6 bases. TRBV23-1 is assigned to the ORF class and has an uncertain function. CDR3 length: 17 amino acids. Trimming pared 6 bases from V and 0 bases from J, leaving 18 bases between. The DNA read from the CDR3 is TGCGCCAGCAGCCAACAGGGCCCGATATATAGCAATCAGCCC. This codes for CASSQQGPIYSNQP. The full CDR3 is CASSQQGPIYSNQPQHF.

This clone has just a few counts. The read stops 3 residues short of the end of the CDR3; the missing end is completed from the germline J gene. The chain employs TRBV7-2 and TRBJ2-2; D call uncertain. Deletions cut 3 bases from V and 6 bases from J, with 8 bases between. The CDR3 spans 13 residues. Germline V lookup: CDR1 SGHTA, CDR2 FQGNSA. CDR3 DNA (partial): TGTGCCAGCAGCTTCCTATTGTCCGGGGAG. It yields the protein CASSFLLSGE. In full, the CDR3 reads CASSFLLSGELFF.

This clone was picked up many times. With the read ending 3 residues before the CDR3 end, the germline J gene is used to fill in that end. The rearrangement joins TRBV5-1 to TRBJ2-3, with 8 bases fitting TRBD1. Trimming cost V 4 bases and J 0 bases; bases outside gene matches: 4. This CDR3 has 15 residues. The germline V gene has CDR1 SGHRS and CDR2 YFSETQ. CDR3 protein: CASSRDRSSTDTQYF. The covered CDR3 bases are TGCGCCAGCAGCCGGGACAGGAGTAGCACAGATACG.

The CDR3 sequence is CASSPRDNAVYEQYF. The CDR3 DNA, read in part, is TGTGCCAGCAGCCCCCGGGACAACGCGGTATACGAG. The rearrangement joins TRBV7-2 to TRBJ2-7, with a possible D match to TRBD1 (6 bases). The read terminates 3 residues before the CDR3 end, so the remaining end is supplied by the germline J gene. Trimming took off 5 bases at V and 4 bases at J, with 18 bases between the two ends. From germline, CDR1 is SGHTA and CDR2 FQGNSA. This CDR3 has 15 residues. Looking up the rest from reference TRBV7-2 and TRBJ2-7 gives the full variable domain: GAGVSQSPSNKVTEKGKDVELRCDPISGHTALYWYRQSLGQGLEFLIYFQGNSAPDKSGLPSDRFSAERTGGSVSTLTIQRTQQEDSAVYLCASSPRDNAVYEQYFGPGTRLTVT.

In its sample, this clone was seen a few times. Sequencing ends 3 residues short of the CDR3 end; the germline J gene provides the rest. This chain connects TRBV6-2 or TRBV6-3 to TRBJ1-3; no clear D. The V gene lost 2 bases and the J gene lost 4 bases, with 3 bases spanning the gap. There are 12 residues in the CDR3. Per germline, CDR1 MNHEY and CDR2 SVGEGT. CDR3 bases read: TGTGCCAGCAGTTACCAGGGAAACACC. Amino acid sequence: CASSYQGNT. The entire CDR3 reads CASSYQGNTIYF.

This clone has only a few counts. The sequence runs out 3 residues before the end of the CDR3; the remainder is reconstructed from the germline J gene. The rearrangement joins TRBV7-9 to TRBJ2-7, with 7 bases identical to TRBD1. With 7 bases clipped from V and 1 base from J, the junction kept 7 bases outside the gene matches. The CDR3 contains 14 residues. Germline lookup yields CDR1 SEHNR and CDR2 FQNEAQ (reference sequence). CDR3 in amino acids: CASNDRDGSYEQYF. CDR3 DNA (partial): TGTGCCAGCAATGACAGGGACGGGTCCTACGAG.

This clone appeared a few times. The DNA ends 3 residues before the CDR3 does, and the rest of the CDR3 is filled in from the germline J gene. This chain connects TRBV20-1 to TRBJ1-4, with D unclear. The germline V and J ends were trimmed by 1 base and 4 bases, with 7 bases remaining between them. Germline V gene lookup returns CDR1 DFQATT and CDR2 SNEGSKA (reference sequence). This CDR3 is built from 13 residues. The CDR3 DNA, read in part, is TGCAGTGCTAGAGGCCAGTTTAATGAAAAA. Protein: CSARGQFNEK. The entire CDR3 protein reads CSARGQFNEKLFF.

This clone was seen repeatedly, ten times or more. The CDR3 end is not reached by the read, which stops 3 residues before it; the germline J gene fills it in. V gene TRBV7-7 combines with J gene TRBJ2-3; a weak D match, TRBD2 (5 bases). From germline, CDR1 is SSHAT and CDR2 FNYEAQ (reference sequence). The V and J ends lost 2 bases and 2 bases respectively, with 11 bases between them. The CDR3 consists of 15 residues. CDR3 in amino acids: CASSLTGYFTDTQYF. The CDR3 DNA, read in part, is TGTGCCAGCAGCTTAACGGGGTATTTCACAGATACG. Drawing the rest from reference TRBV7-7 and TRBJ2-3, the complete variable domain is GAGVSQSPRYKVTKRGQDVTLRCDPISSHATLYWYQQALGQGPEFLTYFNYEAQPDKSGLPSDRFSAERPEGSISTLTIQRTEQRDSAMYRCASSLTGYFTDTQYFGPGTRLTVL.

A note on this clone: Read data end 3 residues before the CDR3 end; the end is taken from the germline J gene. The J gene is TRBJ2-5, the V gene TRBV7-6, with 15 positions matching TRBD2. V was clipped by 5 bases and J by 1 base; unmatched bases: 5. CDR1 SGHVS and CDR2 FNYEAQ come from the germline V gene. The CDR3 is made up of 17 amino acids. The sequenced CDR3 bases are TGTGCCAGCAGCCTACTGGGACTAGCGGGGGGCCAAGAGACC. Amino acid sequence: CASSLLGLAGGQET. In full, the CDR3 reads CASSLLGLAGGQETQYF.

In this sample, this clone turned up many times. The read stops 3 residues short of the end of the CDR3; the missing end is completed from the germline J gene. V usage is TRBV18 and J usage is TRBJ2-5; D is perhaps TRBD1 (6 bases). V lost 6 bases and J lost 1, with 6 bases in between. CDR1 is KGHSH, CDR2 LQKENI, per germline. There are 12 residues in the CDR3. Incomplete CDR3 DNA: TGTGCCAGCTCGGACAGCCAAGAGACC. As protein: CASSDSQET. The full CDR3 sequence reads CASSDSQETQYF.

This clone was seen only a few times. The sequence runs out 3 residues before the end of the CDR3; the remainder is reconstructed from the germline J gene. The chain combines TRBV5-6 with TRBJ1-4; 7 positions match TRBD1. The J segment lost 8 bases and the V segment lost 0 bases, leaving 4 bases of the junction unmatched. CDR1 is SGHDT, CDR2 YYEEEE, per germline. This CDR3 comprises 14 residues. Here the CDR3 reads CASSLGQGYEKLFF. The covered CDR3 bases are TGTGCCAGCAGCTTGGGACAGGGATACGAAAAA.

This clone is medium-sized within its sample. The CDR3 extends 3 residues past the end of the read, so its final part is completed from the germline J gene. The genes are TRBV24-1 and TRBJ2-7, with TRBD1 matching over 7 bases. The junction had 8 bases not matched to a gene; V was cut back by 3 bases and J by 4 bases. The CDR3 totals 15 residues. Germline V CDR1 and CDR2: KGHDR, SFDVKD. The CDR3 spells CATSDPATGAYEQYF. The sequenced part of the CDR3 DNA is TGTGCCACCAGTGATCCCGCAACAGGGGCATACGAG.

This clone showed up many times. The read stops 3 residues short of the end of the CDR3; the missing end is completed from the germline J gene. V is TRBV14 and J is TRBJ1-6; no clear D. Germline V gives CDR1 SGHDN, CDR2 FVKESK. The CDR3 is 13 residues long. V was trimmed by 4 bases and J by 9 bases, leaving 10 bases between them. CDR3 region: CASSLKVGSPLHF. Partial CDR3 DNA: TGTGCCAGCAGCCTAAAAGTCGGTTCACCC.

On this clone itself: With the read ending 3 residues before the CDR3 end, the germline J gene is used to fill in that end. The sample has other DNA sequences that encode this CDR3 too. The V call is TRBV6-1, the J call TRBJ1-1, with D possibly being TRBD1 (6 bases). The germline CDR1 and CDR2 sequences are MNHNS and SASEGT. The CDR3 consists of 14 residues. Trimming removed 2 bases at V and 3 bases at J, with 10 bases between. The covered CDR3 bases are TGTGCCAGCAGTGAACCAGGACAGTACACTGAA. Translation: CASSEPGQYTE. The whole CDR3 region reads CASSEPGQYTEAFF.

The table lists this clone with many counts. The CDR3 extends 3 residues past the end of the read, so its final part is completed from the germline J gene. The gene calls are TRBV5-1 and TRBJ1-1; 7 bases match TRBD1. This CDR3 has 14 amino acids. V shed 5 bases, J shed 1 base, and the junction held 5 bases outside the gene matches. The germline V gene encodes CDR1 SGHRS and CDR2 YFSETQ. The CDR3 reads CASRRQGKNTEAFF. Partial CDR3 DNA: TGCGCCAGCAGACGACAGGGAAAGAACACTGAA.

This clone was seen only a few times. Sequencing ends 3 residues short of the CDR3 end; the germline J gene provides the rest. The chain joins TRBV19 to TRBJ2-3; 7 nucleotides line up with TRBD1. The ends lost 5 bases at V and 1 base at J; junction bases unmatched: 3. The CDR3 totals 14 residues. Per germline, CDR1 LNHDA and CDR2 SQIVND (reference sequence). The CDR3 spells CASSAGTGTDTQYF. Partial CDR3 DNA: TGTGCCAGTAGTGCCGGGACAGGCACAGATACG.

For this clone: The read finishes 3 residues shy of the CDR3 end, and the germline J gene is used to complete it. The chain combines TRBV6-1 with TRBJ2-7; D is ambiguous. The CDR3 has 13 amino acids. Looked up from germline, CDR1 is MNHNS and CDR2 is SASEGT. V dropped 4 bases and J dropped 2 bases, with 9 bases sitting between them. The CDR3 is CASSGGLAYEQYF. The covered CDR3 bases are TGTGCCAGCAGTGGTGGGCTGGCCTACGAG.

This clone was observed a few times. The read finishes 3 residues shy of the CDR3 end, and the germline J gene is used to complete it. The chain uses TRBV2 and TRBJ2-7; maybe TRBD2 (5 bases). The ends were cut back, 5 bases at V and 2 bases at J, with 16 bases in the middle. From germline, CDR1 is SNHLY and CDR2 FYNNEI. The CDR3 has 15 residues. The covered CDR3 bases are TGTGCCAGCAGTCCGGGGAGAAACGGGGCCTACGAG. Translation gives CASSPGRNGAYE. The whole CDR3 is CASSPGRNGAYEQYF.

This clone came up a few times. The CDR3 extends 3 residues past the end of the read, so its final part is completed from the germline J gene. The V call is TRBV7-9, the J call TRBJ2-7; 7 bases line up with TRBD1. V lost 4 bases to trimming and J lost 3 bases; unmatched junction nucleotides: 6. CDR1 is SEHNR, CDR2 FQNEAQ, per germline (reference sequence). The CDR3 has 14 residues. The CDR3 sequence is CASSSDRAVYEQYF. CDR3 DNA, as far as it was read: TGTGCCAGCAGCTCAGACAGGGCTGTCTACGAG.

This clone was seen ten or more times. The read comes to an end 3 residues before the CDR3 does, leaving the germline J gene to fill in the end. The genes are TRBV4-1 and TRBJ2-1; 8 bases match TRBD2. Germline-derived CDR1 and CDR2 are MGHRA and YSYEKL. V lost 2 bases and J lost 8; bases outside the gene matches: 11. The CDR3 is made up of 16 amino acids. CDR3 DNA (partial): TGCGCCAGCAGCCAATCGGGACTAGGGGTATTCGATGAG. It specifies CASSQSGLGVFDE. The CDR3 reads in full as CASSQSGLGVFDEQFF.

A few counts support this clone. The CDR3 end lies 3 residues beyond the end of the read and is filled in from the germline J gene. V gene TRBV18 combines with J gene TRBJ1-3; D not certain. V lost 5 bases and J lost 4, with 15 bases in between. Germline CDR1 is KGHSH and CDR2 is LQKENI. The CDR3 extends over 15 amino acids. The part of the CDR3 DNA that was read is TGTGCCAGCTCAACCGACAACATCCCCGGAAACACC. It translates to CASSTDNIPGNT. The full CDR3 protein reads CASSTDNIPGNTIYF.